This is a list of T cell receptor beta chains from one sample in a study of long-term antiretroviral therapy in people with HIV. The method was immunoSEQ multiplex PCR; TCRdb's version includes in-frame clones alone and lacks a portion of them. The sample yields about 18,000 clones, approximately 95% seen once. The sequencing here drew on unsorted PBMCs, taken around 10 years after starting antiretroviral therapy. The source of these receptors is a man between 25 and 39 years old with HIV. Both conserved end residues are part of each CDR3. The D gene is left open where the match is weak. Size values are once, few and many counts, or a class for expanded clones, and some rows have none.

J: TRBJ1-1; D: NA; V: TRBV13; size: once; CDR3: CASSLDWGAEAFF; DNA: TGTGCCAGCAGCCTGGATTGGGGCGCTGAAGCTTTCTTT
J: TRBJ1-4; D: NA; V: TRBV9; size: NA; CDR3: CASSPTARVEKLFF; DNA: TGTGCCAGCAGCCCAACTGCGAGGGTTGAAAAACTGTTTTTT
J: TRBJ1-2; D: NA; V: TRBV6-5; size: NA; CDR3: CASSYSGRNNYGYTF; DNA: TGTGCCAGCAGTTACTCGGGCAGAAATAACTATGGCTACACCTTC
J: TRBJ2-2; D: NA; V: TRBV18; size: NA; CDR3: CASSPGRAGELFF; DNA: TGTGCCAGCTCACCAGGCAGGGCCGGGGAGCTGTTTTTT
J: TRBJ1-2; D: NA; V: TRBV6-1; size: NA; CDR3: CASKGQTNHGYTF; DNA: TGTGCCAGCAAAGGACAGACAAACCATGGCTACACCTTC
J: TRBJ2-4; D: NA; V: TRBV28; size: NA; CDR3: CASRGPGNIQYF; DNA: TGTGCCAGCAGGGGGCCGGGAAACATTCAGTACTTC
J: TRBJ2-3; D: TRBD2; V: TRBV6-1; size: NA; CDR3: CASSEMAGVTDTQYF; DNA: TGTGCCAGCAGTGAGATGGCGGGGGTAACAGATACGCAGTATTTT
J: TRBJ2-6; D: NA; V: TRBV18; size: NA; CDR3: CASSPASSGANVLTF; DNA: TGTGCCAGCTCACCGGCGAGCTCTGGGGCCAACGTCCTGACTTTC
J: TRBJ1-4; D: NA; V: TRBV18; size: NA; CDR3: CASSPQGMGNEKLFF; DNA: TGTGCCAGCTCGCCACAGGGTATGGGGAATGAAAAACTGTTTTTT
J: TRBJ1-1; D: NA; V: TRBV19; size: NA; CDR3: CASSFGPMNTEAFF; DNA: TGTGCCAGTAGTTTCGGACCCATGAACACTGAAGCTTTCTTT
J: TRBJ2-2; D: TRBD2; V: TRBV5-4; size: once; CDR3: CASRLLAGGTPGTGELFF; DNA: TGTGCCAGCCGACTGCTAGCGGGGGGTACTCCAGGCACCGGGGAGCTGTTTTTT
J: TRBJ2-1; D: TRBD1; V: TRBV7-3; size: few; CDR3: CASSLGQNNEQFF; DNA: TGTGCCAGCAGCTTGGGACAGAACAATGAGCAGTTCTTC
J: TRBJ2-3; D: NA; V: TRBV18; size: NA; CDR3: CASSSELPSTDTQYF; DNA: TGTGCCAGCTCATCAGAGTTACCTAGCACAGATACGCAGTATTTT
J: TRBJ2-3; D: NA; V: TRBV10-1; size: NA; CDR3: CASSYSTDTQYF; DNA: TGCGCCAGCAGTTACAGCACAGATACGCAGTATTTT